This TCR beta chain was recorded in a study of cytomegalovirus exposure and HLA in healthy donors. General study results and limits: Based on reports, TCR beta sequences accurately predicted HLA-A and HLA-B alleles for most subjects. While the bulk of TCR sequences proved rare, some public TCRs turned up in many donors.

A multiplex PCR was run with 60 Vbeta primers and 13 Jbeta primers. Clones were sequenced by immunoSEQ multiplex PCR, and TCRdb holds only the in-frame ones, with some missing. The sample has 170,000 or so clones, 65% to 90% seen once. Trimming took 2 bases from V and 4 from J; bases not matched to a gene: 7. The CDR3 spans 16 residues. Germline CDR1 and CDR2: MGHRA and YSYEKL. A remark on this clone: Its antigen remains unknown.

The material sequenced was PBMCs. The receptor was derived from a woman under 30 in good health and CMV-seronegative. The V call is TRBV4-1, the J call TRBJ2-2; 7 bases fit TRBD1. CDR3 in amino acids: CASSQPARTGTGELFF. The CDR3 DNA reads TGCGCCAGCAGCCAACCTGCCCGGACAGGCACCGGGGAGCTGTTTTTT.